Here is one T cell receptor (beta chain) with its context. Seattle patients were enrolled while actively infected and followed longitudinally. The data were obtained in a study of blood T cell repertoires in COVID-19. The overall study: COVID-19 samples from acute and convalescent phases originated in the United States, Italy and Spain. Sample material is recorded as cDNA or gDNA derived from T cells, B-cell-depleted T cells, or PBMCs.

In the authors' methods: Amplification of reference gene primers was used by the study to estimate nucleated cell counts. Assay used: immunoSEQ multiplex PCR; TCRdb lists only in-frame clones, some missing. The V and J calls and the clone size are those of that table, but D and trimming were determined from the DNA. The table lists about 230,000 clones, approximately 80% of them singletons. This sequence was found in a woman of 80 years or more with COVID-19, enrolled during active disease. The specimen sequenced was peripheral blood.

CDR3 amino acids: CASSSGQGSYNEQFF. The CDR3 nucleotides read TGTGCCAGCAGCTCTGGACAGGGTTCCTACAATGAGCAGTTCTTC. V gene TRBV7-6 combines with J gene TRBJ2-1, with 8 bases fitting TRBD1. This CDR3 comprises 15 residues. Germline V gene data show CDR1 as SGHVS and CDR2 as FNYEAQ. The V and J ends lost 4 bases and 1 base, in that order; junction bases with no gene match: 3.